This entry features one TCR beta chain sequence. Its antigen is currently unknown. The data stem from a study of cytomegalovirus exposure and HLA in healthy donors. Notes on the study in general: The authors later linked a missense DCLRE1C variant to TCR beta V- and J-gene trimming. CMV serostatus stood as the only immune exposure information on hand.

It was with 60 Vbeta and 13 Jbeta primers that the PCR ran. Per the original data handling: The authors later counted roughly 79 million unique TCR beta chains, 9 million to 12 million of them shared. The method was immunoSEQ multiplex PCR; TCRdb's version includes in-frame clones alone and lacks a portion of them. V and J calls and clone size follow that table, whereas D and trimming were derived from the DNA. The table shows more than 95,000 clones, with about two thirds occurring only once. CDR1 is SGHRS, CDR2 YFSETQ, per germline. The J segment lost 1 base and the V segment lost 0 bases, leaving 3 bases of the junction unmatched. This CDR3 has 18 residues.

The source material was PBMCs. The source is a man between 60 and 70 years old in good health and CMV-seropositive. V and J are TRBV5-1 and TRBJ2-6; 11 positions match TRBD1. CDR3 in amino acids: CASSLAGQGASGANVLTF. For the CDR3, the DNA is TGCGCCAGCAGCTTGGCCGGACAGGGGGCGTCTGGGGCCAACGTCCTGACTTTC.